Included here is one TCR beta chain sequence, with context. What it binds is unknown. This record belongs to a study of cytomegalovirus exposure and HLA in healthy donors. Background on the study: The roughly 120 million unique TCR beta sequences, from some 170 million T cells, were found by an earlier analysis. Across around 400 genotyped donors, 81% landed in the Caucasian-associated ancestry cluster.

Study results and limitations: Judged likely to be a sequencing artifact was a cluster of highly shared sequence variants.

Primers: 60 Vbeta forward and 13 Jbeta reverse. The table came from immunoSEQ multiplex PCR; TCRdb's copy has only in-frame clones and leaves some out. Recorded here are 200,000 or so clones; the top ten clones represent 1.1%. This CDR3 is 16 amino acids long. Unmatched junction bases numbered 10, after V lost 3 bases and J lost 6 bases. Germline-derived CDR1 and CDR2 are SGHKS and YYEKEE (reference sequence). Sequencing input: PBMCs. The chain carries TRBV5-5 and TRBJ2-1, with 9 bases lining up with TRBD1. The sequence was obtained from a girl between 2 and 10 years old in good health and CMV-seropositive. CDR3 residues: CASSSRWDRVGNEQFF. The CDR3 coding sequence is TGTGCCAGCAGCTCCCGATGGGACAGGGTCGGCAATGAGCAGTTCTTC.